These 19 T cell receptor beta chains share one sample of origin, sequenced in a study of T cell responses to AZD1222 COVID-19 vaccine. Profiling relied on immunoSEQ multiplex PCR, and the TCRdb table lists in-frame clones only, not all of them. The repertoire holds around 100,000 clones, 88% seen once, with about 1.8% in the top ten. The sequencing used peripheral blood, collected on day 0 of AZD1222 vaccination. Source of these receptors: an adult in good health.

The V gene is TRBV19, the J gene TRBJ2-3; 7 bases are shared with TRBD2. J lost 4 bases, V lost 2 bases, and 6 bases had no gene match. CDR3 length: 15 amino acids. The germline V gene encodes CDR1 LNHDA and CDR2 SQIVND (reference sequence). The CDR3 coding sequence is TGTGCCAGTAGTATATTGGCGGGAGCCGCAGATACGCAGTATTTT. This sequence encodes CASSILAGAADTQYF.

The J gene is TRBJ1-6, the V gene TRBV18; 8 bases are shared with TRBD1. The length of the CDR3 is 15 residues. CDR1 is KGHSH and CDR2 is LQKENI in the germline V gene. The V segment lost 3 bases and the J segment 10 bases; nucleotides outside the gene matches: 8. The CDR3 is CASSPGQGGESPLHF. In DNA form, the CDR3 reads TGTGCCAGCTCACCTGGACAGGGAGGCGAGTCACCCCTCCACTTT.

This clone was detected a few times. This sequence joins TRBV21-1 and TRBJ1-6. TRBV21-1 is a documented pseudogene. The CDR3 is 13 amino acids. This CDR3 reads CASSTGAGSPLHF. CDR3 nucleotides: TGTGCCAGCAGCACCGGGGCGGGTTCACCCCTCCACTTT.

The chain combines TRBV6-2 or TRBV6-3 with TRBJ2-7, with TRBD1 matching over 7 bases. CDR3 length: 15 residues. Per germline, CDR1 MNHEY and CDR2 SVGEGT. Germline trimming cut 0 bases from V and 6 bases from J; bases unmatched to any gene: 8. The chain's CDR3 is CASSYSNSPGGEQYF. CDR3 in DNA: TGTGCCAGCAGTTACTCGAATTCGCCAGGGGGCGAGCAGTACTTC.

V gene TRBV11-3 combines with J gene TRBJ2-5; TRBD2 aligns across 9 bases. Germline V gene sequence: CDR1 SGHNT, CDR2 YENEEA. With 5 bases clipped from V and 3 bases from J, the junction kept 4 bases outside the gene matches. This CDR3 contains 14 residues. The CDR3 reads CASSRLADEETQYF. The DNA for the CDR3 is TGTGCCAGCAGCAGACTAGCGGACGAAGAGACCCAGTACTTC.

V and J are TRBV7-9 and TRBJ2-2; no definite D call. The CDR3 consists of 17 residues. V lost 4 bases, J lost 3 bases, and 18 bases lay in between. Germline V gene sequence: CDR1 SEHNR, CDR2 FQNEAQ (reference sequence). Written as DNA, the CDR3 is TGTGCCAGCAGCTCCCCATTGACGGCTCCCGACACCGGGGAGCTGTTTTTT. This encodes CASSSPLTAPDTGELFF.

The chain employs TRBV30 and TRBJ1-5, with a weak D call TRBD1 (5 bases). V lost 0 bases and J lost 5, with 8 bases in between. The CDR3 loop spans 13 amino acids. Looked up from germline, CDR1 is GTSNPN and CDR2 is SVGIG (reference sequence). The CDR3 DNA reads as TGTGCCTGGAGTGTACTGGGGGATCAGCCCCAGCATTTT. It yields the protein CAWSVLGDQPQHF.

By frequency in the sample, this clone is medium-sized. The chain carries TRBV27 and TRBJ1-2; D unclear. This CDR3 has 15 amino acids. Germline lookup yields CDR1 MNHEY and CDR2 SMNVEV (reference sequence). The V and J ends lost 0 bases and 3 bases respectively, with 11 bases between them. This CDR3 is CASSLSDGDHYGYTF. The CDR3 bases are TGTGCCAGCAGTTTATCAGACGGAGATCACTATGGCTACACCTTC.

The chain joins TRBV28 to TRBJ2-1; the match to TRBD2 covers 11 bases. The CDR3 extends over 14 amino acids. Unmatched junction bases numbered 8, after V lost 6 bases and J lost 10 bases. Germline V gives CDR1 MDHEN, CDR2 SYDVKM. The CDR3 loop is CASSRPRLAGEQFF. DNA for the CDR3: TGTGCCAGCAGCCGGCCGAGACTAGCGGGAGAGCAGTTCTTC.

The CDR3 region is CASSPMGDTQYF. The CDR3 DNA reads as TGTGCCAGCAGCCCAATGGGGGATACGCAGTATTTT. This rearrangement joins TRBV11-3 to TRBJ2-3; D remains ambiguous. V lost 5 bases to trimming and J lost 6 bases, with 9 bases between them. This CDR3 is 12 amino acids long. Germline V gives CDR1 SGHNT, CDR2 YENEEA. Full variable domain (outside the CDR3, taken from reference TRBV11-3 and TRBJ2-3): EAGVVQSPRYKIIEKKQPVAFWCNPISGHNTLYWYLQNLGQGPELLIRYENEEAVDDSQLPKDRFSAERLKGVDSTLKIQPAELGDSAVYLCASSPMGDTQYFGPGTRLTVL.

This chain connects TRBV6-2 or TRBV6-3 to TRBJ1-1; D gene uncertain. Germline-derived CDR1 and CDR2 are MNHEY and SVGEGT. Trimming cost V 4 bases and J 4 bases, with 4 bases left between them. CDR3 length: 11 amino acids. The CDR3: CASSLGTEAFF. The CDR3 coding sequence is TGTGCCAGCAGTTTGGGCACTGAAGCTTTCTTT.

This chain links TRBV7-2 with TRBJ1-3; D unresolved. V was trimmed by 10 bases and J by 0 bases, leaving 4 bases between them. This CDR3 has 11 amino acids. The germline CDR1 and CDR2 sequences are SGHTA and FQGNSA. The CDR3 loop reads CATSSGNTIYF. The CDR3 DNA follows: TGTGCCACCTCCTCTGGAAACACCATATATTTT.

The chain joins TRBV3-1 (or the pseudogene TRBV3-2) to TRBJ1-2; 7 nucleotides align to TRBD1. Trimming at V came to 1 base and at J to 6 bases, leaving 5 bases not matched to a gene. CDR1 LGHDT and CDR2 YNNKEL come from the germline V gene (reference sequence). This CDR3 is 14 amino acids long. The DNA of the CDR3 is TGTGCCAGCAGCCAAGCACAGGGGCTGGATGGCTACACCTTC. It specifies CASSQAQGLDGYTF.

In this sample, this clone turned up a few times. This chain connects TRBV18 to TRBJ1-3; the D is unclear. The CDR3 runs to 13 residues. V was pared by 0 bases and J by 4 bases, with 4 bases between. In germline, CDR1 is KGHSH, CDR2 LQKENI. The CDR3: CASSPPPGNTIYF. Here the CDR3 DNA reads TGTGCCAGCTCACCACCCCCAGGAAACACCATATATTTT.

The gene calls are TRBV3-1 (or the pseudogene TRBV3-2) and TRBJ1-1; no clear D. This CDR3 has 19 residues. Germline V gene sequence: CDR1 LGHDT, CDR2 YNNKEL (reference sequence). The ends were cut back, 0 bases at V and 1 base at J, with 21 bases in the middle. The DNA for the CDR3 is TGTGCCAGCAGCCAAGAGGCAGAAAAAAGGGTTGTTAGGAACACTGAAGCTTTCTTT. Translating gives CASSQEAEKRVVRNTEAFF.

With regard to this clone: The junction does not match germline at one end; this may be a read error. The J gene is TRBJ1-2, the V gene TRBV11-2; the D gene is possibly TRBD1 (5 bases). This CDR3 contains 12 residues. Germline V gene data show CDR1 as SGHAT and CDR2 as FQNNGV. The DNA for the CDR3 is TGTGCCAGCAGCTTAGATCTTTACAGGAAGGACTTC. Its protein product is CASSLDLYRKDF.

The chain recombines TRBV7-2 with TRBJ2-7; D may be TRBD2 (6 bases). With 5 bases removed from V and 1 base from J, the gap between germline ends came to 18 bases. The V gene's germline CDR1 is SGHTA and CDR2 FQGNSA. The length of the CDR3 is 16 residues. The CDR3 bases are TGTGCCAGCAGCGATCCCGGGACTTTCCCTTCCTACGAGCAGTACTTC. Translated: CASSDPGTFPSYEQYF.

The rearrangement links TRBV11-2 to TRBJ1-3; 7 nucleotides match TRBD1. There are 14 residues in the CDR3. In germline, CDR1 is SGHAT, CDR2 FQNNGV. Trimming at V came to 5 bases and at J to 6 bases, leaving 7 bases not matched to a gene. CDR3 loop: CASSLQTGANTIYF. For the CDR3, the DNA is TGTGCCAGCAGCCTGCAAACAGGGGCAAACACCATATATTTT. Full variable domain (remainder filled in from reference TRBV11-2 and TRBJ1-3): EAGVAQSPRYKIIEKRQSVAFWCNPISGHATLYWYQQILGQGPKLLIQFQNNGVVDDSQLPKDRFSAERLKGVDSTLKIQPAKLEDSAVYLCASSLQTGANTIYFGEGSWLTVV.

This clone came up once. In DNA, the CDR3 is TGTGCCAGCAGCTTCGGCCGACAGCCGAGCACAGATACGCAGTATTTT. Its protein is CASSFGRQPSTDTQYF. The rearrangement joins TRBV7-2 to TRBJ2-3, with D possibly being TRBD1 (5 bases). The germline gives CDR1 SGHTA, CDR2 FQGNSA. Trimming removed 3 bases from V and 0 bases from J, with 13 bases in between. CDR3 length: 16 residues.